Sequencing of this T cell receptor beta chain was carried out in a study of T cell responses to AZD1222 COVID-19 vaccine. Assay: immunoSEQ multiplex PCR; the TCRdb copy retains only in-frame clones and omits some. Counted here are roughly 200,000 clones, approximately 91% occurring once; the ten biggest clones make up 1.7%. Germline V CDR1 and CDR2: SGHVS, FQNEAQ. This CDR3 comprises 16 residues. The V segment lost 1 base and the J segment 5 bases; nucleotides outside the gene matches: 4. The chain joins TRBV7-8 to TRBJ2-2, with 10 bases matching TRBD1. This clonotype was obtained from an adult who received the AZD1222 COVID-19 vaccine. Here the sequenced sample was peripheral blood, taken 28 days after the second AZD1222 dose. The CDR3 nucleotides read TGTGCCAGCAGCTTAGACCGACAGGGGGCGACCGGGGAGCTGTTTTTT. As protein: CASSLDRQGATGELFF.